This TCR beta chain was found in a study of shared clonotypes between healthy human individuals. Germline CDR1 and CDR2: SGHAT and FQNNGV. V lost 5 bases to trimming and J lost 8 bases, with 15 bases between them. There are 13 residues in the CDR3. Concerning this clone: Its antigen is not known.

Execution of the assay was at deep level. TCRdb's table, derived via immunoSEQ multiplex PCR, lists solely in-frame clones and lacks some. The sample lists some 2,000,000 clones; under 97% were seen once. Whole-study findings and limits: Limitation of the genetic and exposure-history diversity represented came from the few donors. Relative to clonotypes present in all four donors, those not shared had lower generation probabilities.

The V call is TRBV11-2, the J call TRBJ1-2; D might be TRBD1 (6 bases). The sequencing input was naive CD4+ T cells sorted from blood. The subset here: CD45RA+ positively selected. The TCR comes from a man younger than 35 in good health. The CDR3, as DNA: TGTGCCAGCAGCGCCTTACCAGGGGAAGGCTACACCTTC. Translating gives CASSALPGEGYTF.